The clone carrying this T cell receptor beta chain occurred many times. The antigen is not known. The data originate from a study of early T cells in non-severe SARS-CoV-2 infection. Study-level findings and limits: Anti-spike CD8 responses were favored in VDJdb matching, and private and CD4 specificities were missed.

One entry per CDR3 protein, called by TCRdb with MiXCR from the 5' RACE reads. The sample records fewer than 85,000 distinct CDR3 sequences, 10% to 12% being singletons. The origin of this receptor is an adult who was a healthcare worker with PCR-confirmed SARS-CoV-2 infection or an uninfected control (not recorded which). The sequenced sample was whole blood, obtained at baseline.

For the CDR3, the DNA is TGCAGTGCGCGGGACCCCGCCTACGAGCAGTACTTC. Translated, it gives CSARDPAYEQYF. The chain combines TRBV20-1 with TRBJ2-7, with D perhaps TRBD2 (6 bases). V lost 6 bases, J lost 2 bases, and 11 bases lay in between. Germline V gives CDR1 DFQATT, CDR2 SNEGSKA (reference sequence). The CDR3 covers 12 residues.